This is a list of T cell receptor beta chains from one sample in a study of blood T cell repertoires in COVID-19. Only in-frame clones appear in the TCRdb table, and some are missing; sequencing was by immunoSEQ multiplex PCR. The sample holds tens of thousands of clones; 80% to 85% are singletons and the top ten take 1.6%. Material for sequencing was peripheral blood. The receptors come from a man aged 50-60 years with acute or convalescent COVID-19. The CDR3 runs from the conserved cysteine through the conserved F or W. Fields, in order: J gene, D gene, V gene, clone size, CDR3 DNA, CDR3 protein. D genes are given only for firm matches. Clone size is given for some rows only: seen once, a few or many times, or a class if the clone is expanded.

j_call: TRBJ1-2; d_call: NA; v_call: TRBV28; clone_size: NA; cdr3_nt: TGTGCCAGCAGTTTTGGTCGAGGGGGCTACACCTTC; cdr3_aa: CASSFGRGGYTF
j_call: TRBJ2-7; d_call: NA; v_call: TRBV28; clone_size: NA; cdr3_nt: TGTGCCAGCAGTTTAGACACAGGGCGAATCAAGGAGCAGTACTTC; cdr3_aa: CASSLDTGRIKEQYF
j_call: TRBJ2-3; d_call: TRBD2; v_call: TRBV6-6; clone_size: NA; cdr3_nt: TGTGCCAGCAGACACGGAGCGGGGGGGATAACAGATACGCAGTATTTT; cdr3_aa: CASRHGAGGITDTQYF
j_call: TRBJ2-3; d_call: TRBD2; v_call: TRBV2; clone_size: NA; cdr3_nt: TGTGCCAGCAACCAGCGGGAGGGCAGCGGCACGCAGTATTTT; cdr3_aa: CASNQREGSGTQYF
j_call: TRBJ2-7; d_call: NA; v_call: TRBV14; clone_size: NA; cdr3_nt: TGTGCCAGCAGCCAACCCGGGACTCTCTCCTACGAGCAGTACTTC; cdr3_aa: CASSQPGTLSYEQYF
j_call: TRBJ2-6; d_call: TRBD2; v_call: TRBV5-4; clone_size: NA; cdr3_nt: TGTGCCAGCAGCTTGGTTGGGGGACTAGCGGCTGGGGCCAACGTCCTGACTTTC; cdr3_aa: CASSLVGGLAAGANVLTF
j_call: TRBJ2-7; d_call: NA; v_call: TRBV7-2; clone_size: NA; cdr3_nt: TGTGCCAGCAGCTTAGGCGGCAGGGGCGATCCCTTCTACGAGCAGTACTTC; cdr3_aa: CASSLGGRGDPFYEQYF
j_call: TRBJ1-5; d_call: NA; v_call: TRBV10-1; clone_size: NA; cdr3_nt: TGCGCCAGCAGTGCCCGAGGTGCTCAGCCCCAGCATTTT; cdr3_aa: CASSARGAQPQHF
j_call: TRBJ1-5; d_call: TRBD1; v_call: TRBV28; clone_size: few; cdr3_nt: TGTGCCAGCAGGGACAGGGGGACAAATCAGCCCCAGCATTTT; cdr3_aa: CASRDRGTNQPQHF
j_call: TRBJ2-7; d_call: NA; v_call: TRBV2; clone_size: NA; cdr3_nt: TGTGCCAGCAGGGACAGCTCACCCTCCTACGAGCAGTACTTC; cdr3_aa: CASRDSSPSYEQYF
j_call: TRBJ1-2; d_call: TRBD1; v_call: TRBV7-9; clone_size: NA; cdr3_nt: TGTGCCAGCAGCTTAGGTCTGGCAGGGGGCTTGGATGGCTACACCTTC; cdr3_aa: CASSLGLAGGLDGYTF
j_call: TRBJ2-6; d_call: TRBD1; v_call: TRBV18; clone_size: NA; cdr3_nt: TGTGCCAGCTCACGGACAGGGCGGAGCTCTGGGGCCAACGTCCTGACTTTC; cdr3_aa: CASSRTGRSSGANVLTF
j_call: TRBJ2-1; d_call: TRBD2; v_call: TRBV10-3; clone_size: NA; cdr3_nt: TGTGCCATCAGTGAGCGTAGCGGGGGGACCTCCTACAATGAGCAGTTCTTC; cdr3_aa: CAISERSGGTSYNEQFF
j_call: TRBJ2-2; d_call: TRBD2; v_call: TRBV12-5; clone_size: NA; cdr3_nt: TGTGCTAGTGGTTCAACAACTCAGCCTTTCGCTAGCGGGAGTTCCGGGGAGCTGTTTTTT; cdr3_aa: CASGSTTQPFASGSSGELFF
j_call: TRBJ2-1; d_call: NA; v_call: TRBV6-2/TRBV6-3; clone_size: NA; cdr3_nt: TGTGCCAGCAGTTACTCGAAGGTTAGCAGGGGTGAGCAGTTCTTC; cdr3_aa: CASSYSKVSRGEQFF
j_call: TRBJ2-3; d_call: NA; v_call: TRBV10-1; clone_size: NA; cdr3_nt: TGCGCCAGCAGCCCAGGCGCAGATACGCAGTATTTT; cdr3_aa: CASSPGADTQYF
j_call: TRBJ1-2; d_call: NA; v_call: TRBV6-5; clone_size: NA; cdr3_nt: TGTGCCAGCAACCCCCTCGGGGGAGGCTATGGCTACACCTTC; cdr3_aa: CASNPLGGGYGYTF
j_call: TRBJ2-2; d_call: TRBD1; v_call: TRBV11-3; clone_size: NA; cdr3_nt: TGTGCCAGCAGCTCGTTAACAGGGGTCGGCCCCGGGGAGCTGTTTTTT; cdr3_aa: CASSSLTGVGPGELFF
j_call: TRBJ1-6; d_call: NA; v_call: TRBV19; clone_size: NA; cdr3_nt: TGTGCCAGTAGTTTCGAGCGTTCACCCCTCCACTTT; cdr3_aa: CASSFERSPLHF
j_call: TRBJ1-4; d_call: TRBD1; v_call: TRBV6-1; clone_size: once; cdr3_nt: TGTGCCAGCAGTGAAAGGGACAGGGTCCATGAAAAACTGTTTTTT; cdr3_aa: CASSERDRVHEKLFF
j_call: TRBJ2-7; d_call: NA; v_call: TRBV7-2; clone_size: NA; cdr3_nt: TGTGCCAGCAACCATTCCCCTACGAGCACTCAATCCTTC; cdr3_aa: CASNHSPTSTQSF
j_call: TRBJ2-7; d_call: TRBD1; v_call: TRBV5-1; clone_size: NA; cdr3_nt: TGCGCCAGCAGCTGGACAGGGTACGAGCAGTACTTC; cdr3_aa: CASSWTGYEQYF
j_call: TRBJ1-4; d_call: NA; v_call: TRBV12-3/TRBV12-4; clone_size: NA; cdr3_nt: TGTGCCAGCAGGGGGGACAACCAGGGTGAGCTGTTTTTT; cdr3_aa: CASRGDNQGELFF
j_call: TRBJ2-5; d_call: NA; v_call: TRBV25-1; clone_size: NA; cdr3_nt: TGTGCCAGCAGTGACGGGAGCGGGGAGACCCAGTACTTC; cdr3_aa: CASSDGSGETQYF
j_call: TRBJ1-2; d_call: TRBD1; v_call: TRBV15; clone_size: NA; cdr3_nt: TGTGCCACCAGCGGACAGGGGGATATTATTTCTGGCTACACCTTC; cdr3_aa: CATSGQGDIISGYTF
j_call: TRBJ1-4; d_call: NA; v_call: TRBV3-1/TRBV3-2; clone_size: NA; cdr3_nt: TGTGCCAGCAGCCAAGGACTTAAACAAGAAAAACTGTTTTTT; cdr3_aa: CASSQGLKQEKLFF
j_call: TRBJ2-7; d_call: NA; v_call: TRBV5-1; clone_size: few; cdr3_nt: TGCGCCAGCAGCTTGGTTCCAGCGGCGGCCAAGGCGGTGGAGCAGTACTTC; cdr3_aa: CASSLVPAAAKAVEQYF
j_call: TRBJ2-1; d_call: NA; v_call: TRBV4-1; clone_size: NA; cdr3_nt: TGCGCCAGCAGCCTGGGAGGGAGGGGGGCGTCCTACAATGAGCAGTTCTTC; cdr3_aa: CASSLGGRGASYNEQFF
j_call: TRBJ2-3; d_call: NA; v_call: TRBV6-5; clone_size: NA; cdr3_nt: TGTGCCAGCAGCCGCCGAGAGGGCACAGATACGCAGTATTTT; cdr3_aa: CASSRREGTDTQYF
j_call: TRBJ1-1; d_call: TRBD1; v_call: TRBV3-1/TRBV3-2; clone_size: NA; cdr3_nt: TGTGCCAGCAGCCCCAGGGGGCGAACTGAAGCTTTCTTT; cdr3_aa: CASSPRGRTEAFF
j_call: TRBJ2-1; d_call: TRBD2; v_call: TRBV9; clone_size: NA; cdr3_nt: TGTGCCAGCAGCGCTACCAGGACTAGTGTTCCTGAGCAGTTCTTC; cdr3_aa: CASSATRTSVPEQFF